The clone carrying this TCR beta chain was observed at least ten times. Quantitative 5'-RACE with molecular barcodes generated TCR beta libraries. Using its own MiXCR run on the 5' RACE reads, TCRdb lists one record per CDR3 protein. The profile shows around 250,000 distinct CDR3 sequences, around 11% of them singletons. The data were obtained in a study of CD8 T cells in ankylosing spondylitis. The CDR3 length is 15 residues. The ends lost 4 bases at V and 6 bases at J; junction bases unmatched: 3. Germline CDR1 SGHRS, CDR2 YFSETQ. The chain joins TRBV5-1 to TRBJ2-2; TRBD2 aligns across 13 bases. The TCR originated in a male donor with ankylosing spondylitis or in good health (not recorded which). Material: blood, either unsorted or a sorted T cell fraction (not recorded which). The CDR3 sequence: CASSPGLAGAGELFF. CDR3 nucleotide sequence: TGCGCCAGCAGCCCCGGACTAGCGGGGGCCGGGGAGCTGTTTTTT.